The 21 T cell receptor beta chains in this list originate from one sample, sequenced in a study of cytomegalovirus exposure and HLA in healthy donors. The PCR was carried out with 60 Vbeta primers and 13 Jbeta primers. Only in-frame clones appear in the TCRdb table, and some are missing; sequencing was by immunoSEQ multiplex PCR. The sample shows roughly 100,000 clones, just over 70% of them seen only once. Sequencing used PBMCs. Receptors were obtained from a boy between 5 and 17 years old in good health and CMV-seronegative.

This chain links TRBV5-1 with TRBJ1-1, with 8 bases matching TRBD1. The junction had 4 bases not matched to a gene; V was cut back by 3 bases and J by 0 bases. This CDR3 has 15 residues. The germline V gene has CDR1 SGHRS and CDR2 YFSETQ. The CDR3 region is CASSSWTGLNTEAFF. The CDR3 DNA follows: TGCGCCAGCAGCTCCTGGACAGGGCTGAACACTGAAGCTTTCTTT.

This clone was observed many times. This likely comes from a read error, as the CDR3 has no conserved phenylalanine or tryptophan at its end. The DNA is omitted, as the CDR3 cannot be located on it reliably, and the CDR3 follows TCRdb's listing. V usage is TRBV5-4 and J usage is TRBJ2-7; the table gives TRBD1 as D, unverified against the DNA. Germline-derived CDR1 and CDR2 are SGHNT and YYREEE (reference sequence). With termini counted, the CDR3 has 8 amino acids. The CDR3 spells CASSLAVL.

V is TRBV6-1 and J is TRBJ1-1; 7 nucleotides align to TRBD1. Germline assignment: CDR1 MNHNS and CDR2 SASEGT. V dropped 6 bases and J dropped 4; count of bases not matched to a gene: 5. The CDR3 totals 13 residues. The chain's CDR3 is CASRTGMGTEAFF. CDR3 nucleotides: TGTGCCAGCAGGACAGGGATGGGCACTGAAGCTTTCTTT.

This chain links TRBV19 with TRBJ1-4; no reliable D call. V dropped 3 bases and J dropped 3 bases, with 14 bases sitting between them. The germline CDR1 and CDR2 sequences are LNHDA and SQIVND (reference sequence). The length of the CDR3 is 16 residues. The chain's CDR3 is CASSITSSYPNEKLFF. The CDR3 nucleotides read TGTGCCAGTAGTATCACCTCCTCCTACCCTAATGAAAAACTGTTTTTT.

The DNA of the CDR3 is TGTGCCAGCAGTGAATACGGCGGACACTCCTACGAGCAGTACTTC. Residues: CASSEYGGHSYEQYF. The V and J genes are TRBV25-1 and TRBJ2-7, with a weak D call TRBD1 (5 bases). The CDR3 sequence is 15 residues long. Germline V gene sequence: CDR1 MGHDK, CDR2 SYGVNS. Deletions cut 0 bases from V and 0 bases from J, with 9 bases between.

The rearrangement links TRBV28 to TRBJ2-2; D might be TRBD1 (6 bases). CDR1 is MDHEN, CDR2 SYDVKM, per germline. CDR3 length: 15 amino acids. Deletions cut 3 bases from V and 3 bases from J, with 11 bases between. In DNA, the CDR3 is TGTGCCAGCAGTTTCGGTCCAGGGGACACCGGGGAGCTGTTTTTT. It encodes CASSFGPGDTGELFF.

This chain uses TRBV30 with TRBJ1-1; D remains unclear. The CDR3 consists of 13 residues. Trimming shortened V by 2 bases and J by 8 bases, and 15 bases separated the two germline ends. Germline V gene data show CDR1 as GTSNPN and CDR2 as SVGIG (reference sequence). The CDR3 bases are TGTGCCTGGAGTATAATGTTGTCCCTGGAAGCTTTCTTT. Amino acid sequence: CAWSIMLSLEAFF.

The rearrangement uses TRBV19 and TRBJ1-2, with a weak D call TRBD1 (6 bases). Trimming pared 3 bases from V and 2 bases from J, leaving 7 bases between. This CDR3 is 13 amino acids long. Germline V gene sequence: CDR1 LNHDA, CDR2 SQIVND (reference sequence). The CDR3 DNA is TGTGCCAGTAGTATGGGACACAACTATGGCTACACCTTC. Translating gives CASSMGHNYGYTF.

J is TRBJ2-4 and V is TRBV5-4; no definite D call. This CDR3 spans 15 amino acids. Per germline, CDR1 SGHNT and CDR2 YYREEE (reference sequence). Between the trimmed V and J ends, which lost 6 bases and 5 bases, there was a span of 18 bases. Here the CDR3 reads CASTPPGEQQNIQYF. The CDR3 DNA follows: TGTGCCAGCACCCCGCCCGGTGAACAGCAAAACATTCAGTACTTC.

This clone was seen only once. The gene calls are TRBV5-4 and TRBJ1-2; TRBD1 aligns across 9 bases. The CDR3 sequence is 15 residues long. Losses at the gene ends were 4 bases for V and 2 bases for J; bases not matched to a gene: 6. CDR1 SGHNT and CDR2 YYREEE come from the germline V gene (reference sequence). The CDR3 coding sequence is TGTGCCAGCAGCCGGACAGGGGCATCGAACTATGGCTACACCTTC. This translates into CASSRTGASNYGYTF. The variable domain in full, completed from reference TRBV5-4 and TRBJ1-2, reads ETGVTQSPTHLIKTRGQQVTLRCSSQSGHNTVSWYQQALGQGPQFIFQYYREEENGRGNFPPRFSGLQFPNYSSELNVNALELDDSALYLCASSRTGASNYGYTFGSGTRLTVV.

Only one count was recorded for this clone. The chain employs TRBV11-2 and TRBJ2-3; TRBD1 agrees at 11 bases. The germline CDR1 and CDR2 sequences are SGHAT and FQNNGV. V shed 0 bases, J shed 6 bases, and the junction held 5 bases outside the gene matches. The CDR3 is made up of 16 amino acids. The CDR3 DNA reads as TGTGCCAGCAGCTTAGAGGGGACAGGGGGATTCGATACGCAGTATTTT. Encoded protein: CASSLEGTGGFDTQYF.

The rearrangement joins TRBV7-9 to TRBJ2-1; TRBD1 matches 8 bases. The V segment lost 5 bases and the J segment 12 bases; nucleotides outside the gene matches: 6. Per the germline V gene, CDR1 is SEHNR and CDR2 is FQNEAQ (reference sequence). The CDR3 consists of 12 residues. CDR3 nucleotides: TGTGCCAGCAGCCACGGACAGGGAGGGCAGTTCTTC. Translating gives CASSHGQGGQFF.

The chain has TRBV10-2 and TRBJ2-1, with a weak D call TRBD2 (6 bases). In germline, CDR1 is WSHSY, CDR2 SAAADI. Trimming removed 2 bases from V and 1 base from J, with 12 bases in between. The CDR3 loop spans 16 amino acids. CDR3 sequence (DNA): TGCGCCAGCAGTGAGGGGCGGGGAGGTTCCTACAATGAGCAGTTCTTC. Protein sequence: CASSEGRGGSYNEQFF.

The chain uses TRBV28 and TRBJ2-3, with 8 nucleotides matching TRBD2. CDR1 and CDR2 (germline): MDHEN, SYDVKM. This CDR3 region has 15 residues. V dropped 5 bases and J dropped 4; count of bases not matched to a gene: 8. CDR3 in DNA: TGTGCCAGCAGTCCGCCGGGGGGGGTTGCAGATACGCAGTATTTT. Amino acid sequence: CASSPPGGVADTQYF.

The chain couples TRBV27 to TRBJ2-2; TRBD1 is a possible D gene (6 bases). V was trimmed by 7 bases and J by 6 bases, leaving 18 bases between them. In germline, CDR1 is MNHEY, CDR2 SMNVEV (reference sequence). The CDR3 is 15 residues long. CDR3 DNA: TGTGCCAGCACCATTCAGAAGGGGGTCCCCGGGGAGCTGTTTTTT. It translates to CASTIQKGVPGELFF.

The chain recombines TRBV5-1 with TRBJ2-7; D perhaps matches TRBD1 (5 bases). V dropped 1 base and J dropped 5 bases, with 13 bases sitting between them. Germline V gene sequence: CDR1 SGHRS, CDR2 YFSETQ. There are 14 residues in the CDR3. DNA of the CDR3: TGCGCCAGCAGCTTGTGGCAGGGCAACCACGAGCAGTACTTC. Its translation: CASSLWQGNHEQYF.

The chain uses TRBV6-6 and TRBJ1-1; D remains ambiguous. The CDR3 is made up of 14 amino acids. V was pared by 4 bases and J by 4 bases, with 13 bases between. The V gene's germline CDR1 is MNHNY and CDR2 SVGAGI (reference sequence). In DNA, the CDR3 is TGTGCCAGCAGTTCGACCCGGCCGGGCACTGAAGCTTTCTTT. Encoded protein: CASSSTRPGTEAFF.

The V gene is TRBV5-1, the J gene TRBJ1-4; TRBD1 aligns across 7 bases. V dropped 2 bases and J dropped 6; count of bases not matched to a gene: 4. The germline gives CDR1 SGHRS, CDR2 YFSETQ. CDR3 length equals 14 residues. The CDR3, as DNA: TGCGCCAGCAGCTTATCCGGGACAGATGAAAAACTGTTTTTT. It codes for CASSLSGTDEKLFF.

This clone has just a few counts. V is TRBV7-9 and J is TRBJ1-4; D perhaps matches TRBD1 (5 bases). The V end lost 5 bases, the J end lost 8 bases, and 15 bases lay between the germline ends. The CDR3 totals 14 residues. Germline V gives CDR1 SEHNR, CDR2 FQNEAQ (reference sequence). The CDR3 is CASSPTPKGEKLFF. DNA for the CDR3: TGTGCCAGCAGCCCAACCCCCAAGGGGGAAAAACTGTTTTTT. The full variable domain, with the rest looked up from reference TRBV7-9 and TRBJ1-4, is DTGVSQNPRHKITKRGQNVTFRCDPISEHNRLYWYRQTLGQGPEFLTYFQNEAQLEKSRLLSDRFSAERPKGSFSTLEIQRTEQGDSAMYLCASSPTPKGEKLFFGSGTQLSVL.

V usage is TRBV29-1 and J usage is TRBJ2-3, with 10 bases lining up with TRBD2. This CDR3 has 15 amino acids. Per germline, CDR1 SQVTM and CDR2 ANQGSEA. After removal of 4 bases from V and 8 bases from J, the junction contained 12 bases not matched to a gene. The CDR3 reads CSVVGLPTSGFTQYF. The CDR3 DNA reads TGCAGCGTTGTTGGTTTGCCGACTAGCGGGTTTACGCAGTATTTT.

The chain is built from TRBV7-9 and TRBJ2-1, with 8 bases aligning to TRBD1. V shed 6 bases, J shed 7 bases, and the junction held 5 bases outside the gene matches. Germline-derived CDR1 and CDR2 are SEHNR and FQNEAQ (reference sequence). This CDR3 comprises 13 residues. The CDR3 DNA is TGTGCCAGCAGTCCAAGGACAGGGAATGAGCAGTTCTTC. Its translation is CASSPRTGNEQFF.